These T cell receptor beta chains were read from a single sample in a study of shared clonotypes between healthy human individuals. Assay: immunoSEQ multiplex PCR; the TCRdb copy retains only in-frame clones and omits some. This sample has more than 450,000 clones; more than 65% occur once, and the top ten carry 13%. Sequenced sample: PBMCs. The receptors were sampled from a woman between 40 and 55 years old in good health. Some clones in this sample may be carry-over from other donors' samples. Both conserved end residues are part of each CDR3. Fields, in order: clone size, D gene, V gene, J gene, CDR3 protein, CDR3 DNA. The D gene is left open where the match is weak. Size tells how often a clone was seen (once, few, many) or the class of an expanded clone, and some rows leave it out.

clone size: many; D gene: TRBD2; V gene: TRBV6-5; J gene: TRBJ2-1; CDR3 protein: CASSSGAGSAYNEQFF; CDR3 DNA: TGTGCCAGCAGTTCCGGAGCGGGAAGCGCCTACAATGAGCAGTTCTTC
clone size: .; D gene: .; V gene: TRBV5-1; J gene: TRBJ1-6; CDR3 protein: CASNTGRLNSPLHF; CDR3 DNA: TGCGCCAGCAACACCGGACGGTTAAATTCACCCCTCCACTTT
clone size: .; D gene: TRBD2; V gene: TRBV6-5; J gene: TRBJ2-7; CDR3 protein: CASTSGTSYEQYF; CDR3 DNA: TGTGCCAGCACTAGCGGGACCTCCTACGAGCAGTACTTC
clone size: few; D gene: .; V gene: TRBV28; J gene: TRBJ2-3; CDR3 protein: CASSSGYRTDTQYF; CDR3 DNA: TGTGCCAGCAGTTCGGGTTACCGCACAGATACGCAGTATTTT
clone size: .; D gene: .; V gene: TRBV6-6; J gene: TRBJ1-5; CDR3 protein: CASSYSIFTNQPQHF; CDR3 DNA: TGTGCCAGCAGTTACTCGATATTCACCAATCAGCCCCAGCATTTT
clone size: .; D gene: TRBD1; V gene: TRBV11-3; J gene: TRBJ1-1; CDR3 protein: CASSSGFRDRGEAFF; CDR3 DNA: TGTGCCAGCAGCTCTGGTTTCCGGGACAGGGGAGAAGCTTTCTTT
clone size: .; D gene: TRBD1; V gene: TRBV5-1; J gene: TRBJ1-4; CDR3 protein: CASSFTGAGGNEKLFF; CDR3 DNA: TGCGCCAGCAGCTTCACAGGGGCGGGAGGTAATGAAAAACTGTTTTTT
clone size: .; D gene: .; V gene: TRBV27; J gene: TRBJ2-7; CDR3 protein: CASSLRREHREQYF; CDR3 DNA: TGTGCCAGCAGTTTAAGACGGGAGCATAGGGAGCAGTACTTC
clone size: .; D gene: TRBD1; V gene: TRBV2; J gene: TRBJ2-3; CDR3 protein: CASTDRDRPPDTQYF; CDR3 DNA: TGTGCCAGCACCGACCGGGACAGGCCCCCAGATACGCAGTATTTT
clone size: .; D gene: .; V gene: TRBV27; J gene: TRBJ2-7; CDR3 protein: CASSLGPNRYEQYF; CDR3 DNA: TGTGCCAGCAGTTTGGGCCCCAACCGATACGAGCAGTACTTC
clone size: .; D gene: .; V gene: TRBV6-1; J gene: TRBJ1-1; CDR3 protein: CASSETRLEAFF; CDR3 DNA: TGTGCCAGCAGTGAGACACGTCTTGAAGCTTTCTTT
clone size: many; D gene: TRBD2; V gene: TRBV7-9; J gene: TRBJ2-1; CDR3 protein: CASSLSTSGSYNEQFF; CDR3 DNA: TGTGCCAGCAGCCTCTCGACTAGCGGGAGCTACAATGAGCAGTTCTTC
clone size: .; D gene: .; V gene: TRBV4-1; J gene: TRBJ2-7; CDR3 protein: CASSQAVGPGRTYEQYF; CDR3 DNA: TGCGCCAGCAGCCAAGCAGTTGGGCCGGGGAGGACCTACGAGCAGTACTTC
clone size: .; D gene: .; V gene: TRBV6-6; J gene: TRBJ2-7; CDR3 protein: CASHLRRQSSYEQYF; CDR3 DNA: TGTGCCAGCCACCTAAGGAGGCAGAGTTCCTACGAGCAGTACTTC
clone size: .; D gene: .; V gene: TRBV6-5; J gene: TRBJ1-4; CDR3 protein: CASGPLATNEKLFF; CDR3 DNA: TGTGCCAGCGGACCGCTGGCAACTAATGAAAAACTGTTTTTT
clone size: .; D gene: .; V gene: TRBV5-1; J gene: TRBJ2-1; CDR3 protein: CASSLRTSSGGNEQFF; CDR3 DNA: TGCGCCAGCAGCTTGCGGACTAGCTCAGGGGGCAATGAGCAGTTCTTC
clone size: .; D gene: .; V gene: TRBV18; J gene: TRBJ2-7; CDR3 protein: CASSRAAAYEQYF; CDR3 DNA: TGTGCCAGCTCCCGTGCGGCAGCCTACGAGCAGTACTTC
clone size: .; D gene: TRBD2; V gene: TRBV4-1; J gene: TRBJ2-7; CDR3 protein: CASSHQRGQGGEQYF; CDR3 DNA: TGCGCCAGCAGCCACCAGCGGGGCCAGGGCGGCGAGCAGTACTTC
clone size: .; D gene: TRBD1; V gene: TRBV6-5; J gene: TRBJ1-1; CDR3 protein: CASSSGQGIMNTEAFF; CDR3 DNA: TGTGCCAGCAGTTCGGGACAGGGGATCATGAACACTGAAGCTTTCTTT
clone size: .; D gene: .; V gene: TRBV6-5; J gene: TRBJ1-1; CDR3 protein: CASSYQTGNTEAFF; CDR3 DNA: TGTGCCAGCAGTTACCAGACAGGGAACACTGAAGCTTTCTTT
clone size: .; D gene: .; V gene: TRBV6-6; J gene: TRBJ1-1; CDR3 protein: CASIVGTEAFF; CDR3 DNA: TGTGCCAGCATTGTCGGGACTGAAGCTTTCTTT
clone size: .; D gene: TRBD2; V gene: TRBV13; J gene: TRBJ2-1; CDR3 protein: CASSFSSGKYNEQFF; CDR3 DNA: TGTGCCAGCAGCTTTTCTAGCGGGAAGTACAATGAGCAGTTCTTC
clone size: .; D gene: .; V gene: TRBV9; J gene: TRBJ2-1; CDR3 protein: CASSVASALMDNEQFF; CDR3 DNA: TGTGCCAGCAGCGTAGCGAGTGCCCTGATGGACAATGAGCAGTTCTTC
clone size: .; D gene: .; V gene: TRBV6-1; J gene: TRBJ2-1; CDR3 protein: CASRVESYNEQFF; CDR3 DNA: TGTGCCAGCAGGGTAGAGTCCTACAATGAGCAGTTCTTC
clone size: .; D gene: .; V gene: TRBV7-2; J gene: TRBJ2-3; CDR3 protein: CASSLGRNTDTQYF; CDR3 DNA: TGTGCCAGCAGCCTCGGGCGGAACACAGATACGCAGTATTTT
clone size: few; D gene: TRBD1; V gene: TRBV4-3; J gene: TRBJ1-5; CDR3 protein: CASSQDTGDQPQHF; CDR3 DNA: TGCGCCAGCAGCCAAGATACAGGGGACCAGCCCCAGCATTTT
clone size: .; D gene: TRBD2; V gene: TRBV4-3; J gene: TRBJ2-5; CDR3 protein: CASSQDYSAGARTQYF; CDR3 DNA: TGCGCCAGCAGCCAAGACTATTCAGCGGGAGCTCGGACCCAGTACTTC
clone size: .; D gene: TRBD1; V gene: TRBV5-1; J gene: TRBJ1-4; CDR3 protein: CASSPQGASEKLFF; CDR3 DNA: TGCGCCAGCAGCCCCCAGGGGGCCAGTGAAAAACTGTTTTTT
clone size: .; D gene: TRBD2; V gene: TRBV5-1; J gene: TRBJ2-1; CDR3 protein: CASGTPGTSSYNEQFF; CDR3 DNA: TGCGCCAGCGGCACCCCCGGGACTAGCAGTTACAATGAGCAGTTCTTC
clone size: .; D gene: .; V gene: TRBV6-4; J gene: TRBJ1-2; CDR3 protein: CASSDSGVHGYTF; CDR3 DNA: TGTGCCAGCAGTGACTCAGGGGTCCATGGCTACACCTTC
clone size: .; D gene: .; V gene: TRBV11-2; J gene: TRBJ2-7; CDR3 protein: CASSFTESSYEQYF; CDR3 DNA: TGTGCCAGCAGTTTTACAGAGAGCTCCTACGAGCAGTACTTC
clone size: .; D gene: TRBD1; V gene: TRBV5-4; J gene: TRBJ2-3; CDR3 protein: CASSLPGQGATDTQYF; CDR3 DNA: TGTGCCAGCAGCCTTCCGGGACAGGGGGCCACAGATACGCAGTATTTT
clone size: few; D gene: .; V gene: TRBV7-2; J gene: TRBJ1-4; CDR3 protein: CASSFQGTDNEKLFF; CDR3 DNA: TGTGCCAGCAGCTTCCAGGGGACCGATAATGAAAAACTGTTTTTT
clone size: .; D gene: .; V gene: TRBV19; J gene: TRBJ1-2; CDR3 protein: CASSIEGLNYGYTF; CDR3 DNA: TGTGCCAGTAGTATAGAGGGTTTAAACTATGGCTACACCTTC
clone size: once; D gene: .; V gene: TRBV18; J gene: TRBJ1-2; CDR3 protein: CASSPQRTYYGYTF; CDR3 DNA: TGTGCCAGCTCACCACAGAGGACCTACTATGGCTACACCTTC
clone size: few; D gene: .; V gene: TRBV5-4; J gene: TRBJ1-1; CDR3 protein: CASSLYRNTEAFF; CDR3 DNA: TGTGCCAGCAGCTTGTACAGGAACACTGAAGCTTTCTTT
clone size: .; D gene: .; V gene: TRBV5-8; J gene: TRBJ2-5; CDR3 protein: CATRGGLGYQETQYF; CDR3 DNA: TGTGCCACCCGTGGGGGGCTGGGGTACCAAGAGACCCAGTACTTC
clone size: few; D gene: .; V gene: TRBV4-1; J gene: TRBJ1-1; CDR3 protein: CASSVGTNTEAFF; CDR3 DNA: TGCGCCAGCAGCGTGGGGACTAACACTGAAGCTTTCTTT
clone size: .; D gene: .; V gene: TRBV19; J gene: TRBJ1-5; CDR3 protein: CASSGAHTRGRDQPQHF; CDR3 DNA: TGTGCCAGTAGTGGGGCCCACACGAGGGGACGGGATCAGCCCCAGCATTTT
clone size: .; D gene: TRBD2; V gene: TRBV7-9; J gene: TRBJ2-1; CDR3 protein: CASSPRRFPSGSNNEQFF; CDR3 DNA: TGTGCCAGCAGCCCCAGACGCTTTCCTAGCGGGAGTAACAATGAGCAGTTCTTC
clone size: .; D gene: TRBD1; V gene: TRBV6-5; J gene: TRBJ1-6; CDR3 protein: CASRDRGDSNSPLHF; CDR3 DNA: TGTGCCAGCAGGGACAGGGGGGATAGTAATTCACCCCTCCACTTT